This record looks at one TCR beta chain sequence and its context. How the authors handled the data: Using reference gene primer amplification, nucleated cell counts were estimated. Using immunoSEQ multiplex PCR, the repertoire was profiled, and TCRdb retains in-frame clones only, with some absent. Clonal size and the V and J genes are those of that table, whereas D and trimming came from the DNA. The sample comprises fewer than 300,000 clones, roughly 84% of which are singletons, and around 3.2% rests with the top ten. The sample is drawn from a study of blood T cell repertoires in COVID-19. Turning to the study itself: COVID-19 samples from acute and convalescent phases originated in the United States, Italy and Spain.

Deletions cut 4 bases from V and 9 bases from J, with 13 bases between. This CDR3 is 13 amino acids long. Germline assignment: CDR1 MNHEY and CDR2 SVGAGI. The chain is built from TRBV6-5 and TRBJ2-1; D gene ambiguous. Sequenced input: peripheral blood. This sequence originates from a woman aged 18-30 years with acute or convalescent COVID-19. The CDR3 is CASSWKQRVEQFF. The CDR3 coding sequence is TGTGCCAGCAGTTGGAAACAACGGGTTGAGCAGTTCTTC.